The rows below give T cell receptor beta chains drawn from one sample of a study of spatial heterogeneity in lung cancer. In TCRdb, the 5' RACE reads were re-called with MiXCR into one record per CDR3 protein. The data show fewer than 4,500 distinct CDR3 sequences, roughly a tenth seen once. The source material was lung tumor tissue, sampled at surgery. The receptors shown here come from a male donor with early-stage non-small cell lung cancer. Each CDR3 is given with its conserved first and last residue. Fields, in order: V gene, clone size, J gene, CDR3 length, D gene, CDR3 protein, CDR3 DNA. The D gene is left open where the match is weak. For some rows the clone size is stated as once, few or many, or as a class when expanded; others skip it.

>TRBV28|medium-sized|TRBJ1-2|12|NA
CASKAVLYGYTF
TGTGCCAGCAAGGCAGTCCTCTATGGCTACACCTTC
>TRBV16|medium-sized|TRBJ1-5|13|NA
CASSSEGNQPQHF
TGTGCCAGCAGCTCAGAGGGCAATCAGCCCCAGCATTTT
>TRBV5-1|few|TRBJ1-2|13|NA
CASSPTTNYGYTF
TGCGCCAGCAGCCCAACAACTAACTATGGCTACACCTTC
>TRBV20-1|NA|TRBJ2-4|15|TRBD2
CSATRLAGDSRVQYF
TGCAGTGCTACGAGACTAGCGGGGGACTCGAGGGTTCAGTACTTC
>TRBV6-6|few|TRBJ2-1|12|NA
CASRDRYNEQFF
TGTGCCAGCAGAGACCGTTACAATGAGCAGTTCTTC
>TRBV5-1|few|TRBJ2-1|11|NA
CASSDEYEQFF
TGCGCCAGCAGCGATGAATATGAGCAGTTCTTC
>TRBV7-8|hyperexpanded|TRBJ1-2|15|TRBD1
CASSTGTGGDYGYTF
TGTGCCAGCAGCACTGGGACAGGGGGCGACTATGGCTACACCTTC
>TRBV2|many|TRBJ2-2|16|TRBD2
CASRVRSGGNTGELFF
TGTGCCAGCAGGGTCCGTAGCGGGGGGAACACCGGGGAGCTGTTTTTT
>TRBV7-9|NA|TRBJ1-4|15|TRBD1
CASSPPGQLNEKLFF
TGTGCCAGCAGCCCCCCGGGACAGTTAAATGAAAAACTGTTTTTT
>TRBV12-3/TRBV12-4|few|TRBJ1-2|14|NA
CASSLAGPTYGYTF
TGTGCCAGCAGTTTAGCTGGGCCCACATATGGCTACACCTTC
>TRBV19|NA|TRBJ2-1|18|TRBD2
CASSISPWGLAGGPAPFF
TGTGCCAGTAGTATCAGCCCATGGGGACTAGCGGGAGGGCCGGCCCCGTTCTTC
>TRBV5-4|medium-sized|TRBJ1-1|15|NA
CASSLVGEGNTEAFF
TGTGCCAGCAGCTTGGTGGGCGAGGGGAACACTGAAGCTTTCTTT
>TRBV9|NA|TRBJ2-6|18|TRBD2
CASSPRTSGNSGANVLTF
TGTGCCAGCAGCCCCCGGACTAGCGGAAACTCTGGGGCCAACGTCCTGACTTTC
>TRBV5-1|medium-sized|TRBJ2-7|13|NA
CASSVSRPYEQYF
TGCGCCAGCAGTGTGAGCAGACCCTACGAGCAGTACTTC
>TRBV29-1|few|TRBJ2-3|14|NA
CSVGYGGSTDTQYF
TGCAGCGTTGGCTACGGCGGGAGCACAGATACGCAGTATTTT
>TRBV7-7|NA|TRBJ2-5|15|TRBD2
CASSHRGGLQETQYF
TGTGCCAGCAGTCATCGCGGGGGGTTACAAGAGACCCAGTACTTC
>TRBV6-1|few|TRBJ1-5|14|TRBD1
CASSVGQPNQPQHF
TGTGCCAGCAGCGTGGGACAGCCCAATCAGCCCCAGCATTTT
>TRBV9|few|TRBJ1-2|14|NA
CASSEGTEGYGYTF
TGTGCCAGCAGCGAAGGAACCGAGGGCTATGGCTACACCTTC
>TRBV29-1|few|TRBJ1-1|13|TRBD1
CSVIGQGNTEAFF
TGCAGCGTTATCGGACAGGGGAACACTGAAGCTTTCTTT
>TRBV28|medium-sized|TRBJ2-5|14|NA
CASSPRPGTETQYF
TGTGCCAGCAGCCCCCGCCCCGGGACGGAGACCCAGTACTTC
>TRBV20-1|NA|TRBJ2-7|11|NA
CSASTTGEQYF
TGCAGTGCTTCGACAACGGGGGAGCAGTACTTC
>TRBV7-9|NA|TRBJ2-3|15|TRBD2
CASSPTSGSPDTQYF
TGTGCCAGCAGCCCCACTAGCGGGAGCCCAGATACGCAGTATTTT
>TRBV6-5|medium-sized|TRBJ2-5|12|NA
CASSYAEGERNF
TGTGCCAGCAGTTACGCAGAGGGCGAAAGGAACTTC
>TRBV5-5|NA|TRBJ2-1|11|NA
CASSLGQLQFF
TGTGCCAGCAGCCTCGGCCAACTCCAGTTCTTC
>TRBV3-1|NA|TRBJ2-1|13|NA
CASSQFTRGRQFF
TGTGCCAGCAGCCAATTTACCCGGGGAAGGCAGTTCTTC
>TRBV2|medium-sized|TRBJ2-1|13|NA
CASSAIVIGEQFF
TGTGCCAGCAGTGCAATAGTCATCGGGGAGCAGTTCTTC
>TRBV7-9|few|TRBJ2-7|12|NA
CASSRQTYEQYF
TGTGCCAGCTCCCGGCAGACGTACGAGCAGTACTTC
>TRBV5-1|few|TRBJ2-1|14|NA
CASSGPAGHNEQFF
TGCGCCAGCAGCGGACCGGCGGGGCACAATGAGCAGTTCTTC
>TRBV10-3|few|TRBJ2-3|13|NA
CAISESGRDTQYF
TGTGCCATCAGTGAGTCAGGAAGAGATACGCAGTATTTT
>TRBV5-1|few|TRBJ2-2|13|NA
CASSSGVVGELFF
TGCGCCAGCAGCTCAGGGGTTGTCGGGGAGCTGTTTTTT
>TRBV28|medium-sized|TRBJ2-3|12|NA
CASSGSTDTQYF
TGTGCCAGCAGTGGAAGCACAGATACGCAGTATTTT
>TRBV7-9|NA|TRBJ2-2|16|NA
CASSGGTETDTGELFF
TGTGCCAGCAGCGGCGGTACAGAGACAGACACCGGGGAGCTGTTTTTT
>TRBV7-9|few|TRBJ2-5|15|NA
CASSLGLAERETQYF
TGTGCCAGCAGCTTAGGTCTTGCGGAGCGGGAGACCCAGTACTTC
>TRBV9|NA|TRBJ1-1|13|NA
CASSVAGTEEAFF
TGTGCCAGCAGCGTAGCTGGGACCGAGGAAGCTTTCTTT
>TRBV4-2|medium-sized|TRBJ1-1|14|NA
CASSPRGGDTEAFF
TGTGCCAGCAGCCCAAGGGGGGGGGATACTGAAGCTTTCTTT
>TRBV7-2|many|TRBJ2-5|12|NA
CASSLAEKTQYF
TGTGCCAGCAGCTTAGCTGAGAAGACCCAGTACTTC
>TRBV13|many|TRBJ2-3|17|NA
CASSLASFWGSGDTQYF
TGTGCCAGCAGCTTAGCTTCATTTTGGGGGAGTGGAGATACGCAGTATTTT
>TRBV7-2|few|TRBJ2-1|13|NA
CASSLAAYNEQFF
TGTGCCAGCAGCTTAGCCGCCTACAATGAGCAGTTCTTC
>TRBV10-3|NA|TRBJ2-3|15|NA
CAISESGRGTDTQYF
TGTGCCATCAGTGAGTCAGGCAGGGGCACAGATACGCAGTATTTT
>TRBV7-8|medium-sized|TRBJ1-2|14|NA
CASSPDTAPRGYTF
TGTGCCAGCAGCCCAGATACAGCTCCACGTGGCTACACCTTC
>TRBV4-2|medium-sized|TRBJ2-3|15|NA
CASTGSGSSTDTQYF
TGTGCCAGCACCGGAAGCGGCTCTAGCACAGATACGCAGTATTTT